Listed here are 32 T cell receptor beta chains from one sample, sequenced in a study of CD8 T cells in ankylosing spondylitis. One entry per CDR3 protein results from TCRdb running MiXCR on the 5' RACE reads. The data show 200,000 to 300,000 distinct CDR3 sequences, 24% seen once. Material for sequencing was blood, either unsorted or a sorted T cell fraction (not recorded which). These receptor sequences come from a male donor with ankylosing spondylitis or in good health (not recorded which).

This clonotype was observed a few times. The V call is TRBV6-2 or TRBV6-3, the J call TRBJ2-1, with D unresolved. This CDR3 is built from 13 residues. Trimming pared 7 bases from V and 0 bases from J, leaving 7 bases between. The germline CDR1 and CDR2 sequences are MNHEY and SVGEGT. CDR3 sequence reads: CASNPDSYNEQFF. The CDR3 DNA reads TGTGCCAGCAATCCGGACTCCTACAATGAGCAGTTCTTC.

The chain carries TRBV12-3 or TRBV12-4 and TRBJ2-5; D may match TRBD1 or TRBD2 (5 bases each). Trimming shortened V by 2 bases and J by 3 bases, and 13 bases separated the two germline ends. There are 15 residues in the CDR3. CDR3 sequence: CASSLNRGSEETQYF. The CDR3 DNA reads TGTGCCAGCAGTTTAAATAGGGGTAGCGAAGAGACCCAGTACTTC.

The V and J genes are TRBV6-5 and TRBJ2-7, with 11 nucleotides matching TRBD1. The CDR3 has 14 amino acids. V shed 4 bases, J shed 3 bases, and the junction held 2 bases outside the gene matches. The germline gives CDR1 MNHEY, CDR2 SVGAGI. As DNA, the CDR3 is TGTGCCAGCAGTTGGGGACAGGGGGACTACGAGCAGTACTTC. Translated: CASSWGQGDYEQYF.

This clonotype showed up many times. The chain carries TRBV12-3 or TRBV12-4 and TRBJ1-1; 10 positions agree with TRBD1. The trim removed 5 bases at V and 0 bases at J, leaving 3 bases unmatched. The CDR3 contains 15 residues. The CDR3 region is CASSRDRGMNTEAFF. DNA of the CDR3: TGTGCCAGCAGTCGGGACAGGGGCATGAACACTGAAGCTTTCTTT.

Many counts were recorded for this clonotype. V usage is TRBV10-3 and J usage is TRBJ2-7; D unclear. V lost 1 base and J lost 5, with 3 bases in between. CDR1 is ENHRY and CDR2 is SYGVKD in the germline V gene. The CDR3 covers 11 residues. The CDR3 DNA follows: TGTGCCATCAGTGAGTTGGACGAGCAGTACTTC. Translating it yields CAISELDEQYF.

Points on this clonotype: A junction boundary mismatches the germline segment, possibly from a read error. The chain couples TRBV9 to TRBJ2-3; the match to TRBD2 covers 10 bases. In germline, CDR1 is SGDLS, CDR2 YYNGEE. The CDR3 has 16 residues. CDR3 nucleotide sequence: TGTGCCAGCAGCCCTTCAGCGGGGGGGAGCACATATACGCAGTATTTT. It translates to CASSPSAGGSTYTQYF.

V gene TRBV3-1 combines with J gene TRBJ2-6; D uncertain. V was shortened by 1 base and J by 6 bases, with 10 bases between the two germline ends. Germline loops: CDR1 LGHDT, CDR2 YNNKEL (reference sequence). The CDR3 is 15 amino acids. CDR3 loop: CASSQASREANVLTF. The CDR3 coding sequence is TGTGCCAGCAGCCAAGCCAGTCGTGAGGCCAACGTCCTGACTTTC.

The rearrangement joins TRBV20-1 to TRBJ2-5, with 10 nucleotides matching TRBD1. The CDR3 has 13 residues. The junction had 5 bases not matched to a gene; V was cut back by 1 base and J by 9 bases. Germline loops: CDR1 DFQATT, CDR2 SNEGSKA (reference sequence). CDR3 sequence reads: CSARVTGGFPQYF. In nucleotides, the CDR3 is TGCAGTGCTAGAGTGACAGGGGGCTTCCCCCAGTACTTC.

This clonotype was seen many times. This chain joins TRBV20-1 and TRBJ2-7; D might be TRBD1 or TRBD2, each matching 5 bases. The CDR3 covers 14 residues. Germline V CDR1 and CDR2: DFQATT, SNEGSKA (reference sequence). The CDR3: CSACGPGPFYEQYF. The CDR3 bases are TGCAGCGCCTGCGGGCCAGGGCCTTTTTACGAGCAGTACTTC.

This clonotype was counted at least ten times. The V and J genes are TRBV12-3 or TRBV12-4 and TRBJ2-1; no clear D gene. This CDR3 spans 11 amino acids. Deletions cut 3 bases from V and 7 bases from J, with 4 bases between. CDR3 nucleotides: TGTGCCAGCAGTTTGGCGAATGAGCAGTTCTTC. Its protein product is CASSLANEQFF.

The V and J genes are TRBV7-6 and TRBJ2-4; D is possibly TRBD2 (6 bases). Trimming removed 4 bases at V and 7 bases at J, with 17 bases between. The CDR3 is 15 residues long. The germline CDR1 and CDR2 sequences are SGHVS and FNYEAQ. The CDR3 bases are TGTGCCAGCAGCTCCGGCGGGGAGGCGGTGAACATTCAGTACTTC. Its protein product is CASSSGGEAVNIQYF.

The chain recombines TRBV7-2 with TRBJ2-3; D uncertain. This CDR3 spans 13 amino acids. The V end was cut by 5 bases, the J end by 2 bases, with 8 bases between. CDR1 is SGHTA and CDR2 is FQGNSA in the germline V gene. The CDR3 DNA is TGTGCCAGCAGCAAAGCAGTCACAGATACGCAGTATTTT. Its protein product is CASSKAVTDTQYF.

The CDR3 nucleotides are TGTGCCAGCAGTACCGGGACATCTGGGTTTGTTTCCTACGAGCAGTACTTC. Translated: CASSTGTSGFVSYEQYF. V is TRBV12-3 or TRBV12-4 and J is TRBJ2-7; D possibly corresponds to TRBD1 (6 bases). The CDR3 contains 17 residues. Trimming stripped 5 bases from V and 1 base from J, with 21 bases between.

This rearrangement joins TRBV20-1 to TRBJ2-4; 12 positions match TRBD2. The CDR3 consists of 16 residues. V shed 1 base and J 8 bases; nucleotides not matched to a gene: 9. CDR1 is DFQATT and CDR2 is SNEGSKA in the germline V gene (reference sequence). Written as DNA, the CDR3 is TGCAGTGCTAGAGGCCTAGCGGGGGGGGCGAGGGACATTCAGTACTTC. Translating gives CSARGLAGGARDIQYF.

The rearrangement joins TRBV5-6 to TRBJ2-5; no reliable D call. This CDR3 contains 12 residues. CDR1 and CDR2 from the germline V gene are SGHDT and YYEEEE. V lost 7 bases and J 1 base, leaving 8 bases between the germline ends. CDR3 region: CASREAQETQYF. The CDR3 region has the DNA TGTGCCAGCCGCGAGGCCCAAGAGACCCAGTACTTC.

There are a few counts of this clonotype. The rearrangement uses TRBV29-1 and TRBJ2-3; possibly TRBD1 for D (5 bases). In germline, CDR1 is SQVTM, CDR2 ANQGSEA. The CDR3 runs 15 residues. The V end was cut by 2 bases, the J end by 0 bases, with 12 bases between. The CDR3 is CSVESQGLSTDTQYF. The CDR3 coding sequence is TGCAGCGTTGAAAGCCAGGGCCTTAGCACAGATACGCAGTATTTT.

At least ten counts were recorded for this clonotype. The chain uses TRBV5-1 and TRBJ2-4, with 8 positions matching TRBD1. J lost 13 bases, V lost 3 bases, and 9 bases had no gene match. The CDR3 length is 13 residues. Per germline, CDR1 SGHRS and CDR2 YFSETQ. The CDR3 loop reads CASSSGTGFVQYF. The CDR3 region has the DNA TGCGCCAGCAGCTCCGGGACAGGCTTCGTACAGTACTTC.

Ten or more counts support this clonotype. The chain recombines TRBV10-3 with TRBJ2-7; 8 nucleotides align to TRBD2. The V segment lost 0 bases and the J segment 5 bases; nucleotides outside the gene matches: 9. The germline V gene encodes CDR1 ENHRY and CDR2 SYGVKD. The CDR3 runs to 16 residues. DNA for the CDR3: TGTGCCATCAGTGAGTCCATTGCCGGGGGGGCCGACGAGCAGTACTTC. It yields the protein CAISESIAGGADEQYF.

This clonotype has ten or more counts. This sequence joins TRBV20-1 and TRBJ2-2; 9 positions agree with TRBD2. This CDR3 has 15 amino acids. CDR1 is DFQATT, CDR2 SNEGSKA, per germline (reference sequence). Trimming took 6 bases from V and 1 from J; bases not matched to a gene: 6. The CDR3, as DNA: TGCAGTGCGAGCGGACTAGCGAGGAACACCGGGGAGCTGTTTTTT. It specifies CSASGLARNTGELFF.

This clonotype was seen ten or more times. The chain couples TRBV20-1 to TRBJ2-7; 8 bases line up with TRBD1. This CDR3 contains 13 residues. The germline V gene has CDR1 DFQATT and CDR2 SNEGSKA (reference sequence). Losses at the gene ends were 3 bases for V and 7 bases for J; bases not matched to a gene: 8. The CDR3 here is CSASLTGVGEQYF. The DNA for the CDR3 is TGCAGTGCTAGTCTGACAGGGGTGGGTGAGCAGTACTTC.

Regarding this clonotype: A read error is possible here, since a much larger clone lies one base away. V gene TRBV20-1 combines with J gene TRBJ2-1; D may be TRBD2 (8 bases). Germline CDR1 and CDR2: DFQATT and SNEGSKA (reference sequence). Trimming left V 1 base short and J 9 bases short, with 25 bases between. CDR3 length equals 17 residues. The CDR3 here is CSARVLGSGGNRGEQFF. CDR3 sequence (DNA): TGCAGTGCTAGAGTACTCGGGAGCGGGGGCAACAGGGGTGAGCAGTTCTTC.

This clonotype was detected many times. CDR3 loop: CSARTPSTNYEQYF. The CDR3 DNA sequence: TGCAGTGCTAGAACGCCTAGCACTAACTACGAGCAGTACTTC. J is TRBJ2-7 and V is TRBV20-1; D is perhaps TRBD2 (5 bases). CDR3 length: 14 residues. CDR1 is DFQATT and CDR2 is SNEGSKA in the germline V gene (reference sequence). Trimming pared 2 bases from V and 3 bases from J, leaving 14 bases between.

This chain links TRBV5-1 with TRBJ1-6; no firm D call. There are 15 residues in the CDR3. CDR1 SGHRS and CDR2 YFSETQ come from the germline V gene. The germline V and J ends were trimmed by 0 bases and 5 bases, with 9 bases remaining between them. CDR3 sequence reads: CASSLEPENNSPLHF. The CDR3 bases are TGCGCCAGCAGCTTGGAGCCCGAAAATAATTCACCCCTCCACTTT.

The CDR3 nucleotides read TGTGCCAGCAGGGGAAGGGGACAGGGTAGTAGCAATGAGCAGTTCTTC. Its protein product is CASRGRGQGSSNEQFF. The chain links TRBV25-1 to TRBJ2-1, with TRBD1 matching 9 bases. The CDR3 is 16 residues long. Germline V gives CDR1 MGHDK, CDR2 SYGVNS. V was pared by 6 bases and J by 6 bases, with 12 bases of the junction left unmatched. Variable domain in full (rest from reference TRBV25-1 and TRBJ2-1): EADIYQTPRYLVIGTGKKITLECSQTMGHDKMYWYQQDPGMELHLIHYSYGVNSTEKGDLSSESTVSRIRTEHFPLTLESARPSHTSQYLCASRGRGQGSSNEQFFGPGTRLTVL.

J is TRBJ2-7 and V is TRBV20-1; 8 bases fit TRBD1. J lost 4 bases, V lost 2 bases, and 13 bases had no gene match. The CDR3 spans 16 residues. Germline V gene data show CDR1 as DFQATT and CDR2 as SNEGSKA (reference sequence). CDR3 nucleotides: TGCAGTGCTAGAAGGGCTCTTGGACAGGGTCTTTACGAGCAGTACTTC. Amino acid sequence: CSARRALGQGLYEQYF.

The rearrangement joins TRBV20-1 to TRBJ2-5; no clear D. V dropped 4 bases and J dropped 5 bases, with 17 bases sitting between them. The CDR3 covers 14 residues. The germline V gene encodes CDR1 DFQATT and CDR2 SNEGSKA (reference sequence). The chain's CDR3 is CSANPRAPEETQYF. The CDR3 nucleotides read TGCAGTGCTAACCCCCGGGCCCCCGAGGAGACCCAGTACTTC.

This clonotype showed up just a few times. The V call is TRBV20-1, the J call TRBJ1-5; a possible D gene is TRBD1 (5 bases). The germline CDR1 and CDR2 sequences are DFQATT and SNEGSKA (reference sequence). The CDR3 has 13 amino acids. The V end lost 7 bases, the J end lost 5 bases, and 15 bases lay between the germline ends. The CDR3 sequence is CSVVRDPDQPQHF. DNA for the CDR3: TGCAGTGTTGTCCGGGACCCGGATCAGCCCCAGCATTTT.

This clonotype was seen more than once but under ten times. V is TRBV5-1 and J is TRBJ2-5; 10 nucleotides agree with TRBD1. In germline, CDR1 is SGHRS, CDR2 YFSETQ. The trim removed 4 bases at V and 1 base at J, leaving 13 bases unmatched. This CDR3 has 18 residues. CDR3 sequence: CASSVHNYGTGVQETQYF. Written as DNA, the CDR3 is TGCGCCAGCAGCGTCCACAATTACGGGACAGGGGTCCAAGAGACCCAGTACTTC.

The table lists this clonotype with many counts. The rearrangement links TRBV12-3 or TRBV12-4 to TRBJ2-5; 11 nucleotides align to TRBD2. The J segment lost 5 bases and the V segment lost 5 bases, leaving 1 base of the junction unmatched. The CDR3 covers 13 residues. The CDR3, as DNA: TGTGCCAGCAGTACTAGCGGGGGTGAGACCCAGTACTTC. Translating gives CASSTSGGETQYF.

This clonotype showed up just a few times. The rearrangement uses TRBV20-1 and TRBJ1-2, with D tentatively TRBD1 (5 bases). Germline-derived CDR1 and CDR2 are DFQATT and SNEGSKA (reference sequence). The V and J ends lost 6 bases and 7 bases respectively, with 15 bases between them. The CDR3 runs to 12 residues. CDR3 sequence: CSAQQGYSGYTF. CDR3 nucleotides: TGCAGTGCCCAGCAGGGTTATAGTGGCTACACCTTC.

V gene TRBV6-1 combines with J gene TRBJ1-6; D is unresolved. Germline assignment: CDR1 MNHNS and CDR2 SASEGT. The germline V and J ends were trimmed by 4 bases and 6 bases, with 7 bases remaining between them. The CDR3 has 13 residues. CDR3 in amino acids: CASSGRRNSPLHF. DNA for the CDR3: TGTGCCAGCAGTGGACGTCGTAATTCACCCCTCCACTTT.

This clonotype was seen repeatedly, ten times or more. This sequence joins TRBV11-2 and TRBJ2-5, with D possibly TRBD2 on 6 matching bases. Trimming took 1 base from V and 0 from J, leaving 9 bases between them. CDR3 length: 15 residues. Germline V gene lookup returns CDR1 SGHAT and CDR2 FQNNGV. In DNA form, the CDR3 reads TGTGCCAGCAGCTTAGGTGGGACTCACCAAGAGACCCAGTACTTC. Translating gives CASSLGGTHQETQYF. The whole variable domain, filled in from reference TRBV11-2 and TRBJ2-5, reads EAGVAQSPRYKIIEKRQSVAFWCNPISGHATLYWYQQILGQGPKLLIQFQNNGVVDDSQLPKDRFSAERLKGVDSTLKIQPAKLEDSAVYLCASSLGGTHQETQYFGPGTRLLVL.